One and the same sample provided the 24 T cell receptor beta chains below, sequenced in a study of blood T cell repertoires in COVID-19. The repertoire was sequenced with immunoSEQ multiplex PCR; TCRdb's copy has only in-frame clones and lacks some. This sample carries around 120,000 clones, 90% of them seen once, and the ten largest clones take roughly 4%. The source material was peripheral blood. The receptors were sampled from a woman aged 60 to 75 with COVID-19, enrolled during active disease.

A single count supports this clone. The chain recombines TRBV14 with TRBJ2-3; 12 nucleotides agree with TRBD2. J gave up 2 bases and V 0 bases, and 3 bases lay outside the gene matches. The germline V gene has CDR1 SGHDN and CDR2 FVKESK. This CDR3 is 17 amino acids long. The chain's CDR3 is CASSQDLAGGPTDTQYF. The CDR3, as DNA: TGTGCCAGCAGCCAAGACCTAGCGGGGGGGCCCACAGATACGCAGTATTTT.

The chain is built from TRBV5-1 and TRBJ1-5; no clear D. This CDR3 comprises 18 residues. Germline V gives CDR1 SGHRS, CDR2 YFSETQ. The ends were cut back, 4 bases at V and 0 bases at J, with 20 bases in the middle. The CDR3 nucleotides read TGCGCCAGCAGCCCCTTAGATCGCGTAAGATATAGCAATCAGCCCCAGCATTTT. It specifies CASSPLDRVRYSNQPQHF.

This chain links TRBV10-3 with TRBJ1-3; perhaps TRBD1 as D (6 bases). With 8 bases removed from V and 1 base from J, the gap between germline ends came to 15 bases. CDR3 length: 15 amino acids. CDR1 is ENHRY and CDR2 is SYGVKD in the germline V gene. This CDR3 is CAILPQGHSGNTIYF. The CDR3 DNA reads TGTGCCATCCTGCCCCAGGGACATTCTGGAAACACCATATATTTT.

This chain connects TRBV18 to TRBJ1-1; TRBD1 aligns across 8 bases. The CDR3 loop spans 15 amino acids. The V gene end was trimmed by 2 bases and the J gene end by 1 base; junction bases not matched to a gene: 3. Germline loops: CDR1 KGHSH, CDR2 LQKENI. In DNA, the CDR3 is TGTGCCAGCTCACCAGCACAGGGGGAGAACACTGAAGCTTTCTTT. Its translation: CASSPAQGENTEAFF.

This chain uses TRBV7-2 with TRBJ1-1, with TRBD1 matching over 7 bases. Germline assignment: CDR1 SGHTA and CDR2 FQGNSA. CDR3 size: 16 residues. Losses at the gene ends were 5 bases for V and 1 base for J; bases not matched to a gene: 10. This CDR3 reads CASSRPTGLRNTEAFF. Written as DNA, the CDR3 is TGTGCCAGCAGCCGTCCGACAGGGCTTCGGAACACTGAAGCTTTCTTT.

This clone was counted between two and nine times. The rearrangement uses TRBV12-5 and TRBJ1-1; 10 nucleotides line up with TRBD1. The germline CDR1 and CDR2 sequences are LGHNT and FRNRAP. The junction had 0 bases not matched to a gene; V was cut back by 1 base and J by 1 base. This CDR3 contains 15 residues. This chain's CDR3 is CASGLGDRGNTEAFF. DNA for the CDR3: TGTGCTAGTGGTTTGGGGGACAGGGGGAACACTGAAGCTTTCTTT.

The chain has TRBV7-9 and TRBJ2-1, with D possibly matching TRBD2 (7 bases). This CDR3 is 14 amino acids long. Germline CDR1 SEHNR, CDR2 FQNEAQ (reference sequence). V was trimmed by 4 bases and J by 14 bases, leaving 21 bases between them. The CDR3 is CASSSGRGTGHEFF. As DNA, the CDR3 is TGTGCCAGCAGCTCCGGGCGGGGGACGGGACATGAGTTCTTC.

The chain combines TRBV6-2 or TRBV6-3 with TRBJ2-5; a weak D match, TRBD1 (5 bases). V lost 2 bases and J 1 base, leaving 8 bases between the germline ends. CDR3 length equals 14 residues. CDR1 MNHEY and CDR2 SVGEGT come from the germline V gene. CDR3: CASSYGRAQETQYF. CDR3 sequence (DNA): TGTGCCAGCAGTTACGGCAGGGCCCAAGAGACCCAGTACTTC.

This clone was seen only once. This sequence joins TRBV30 and TRBJ1-2; D ambiguous. V lost 2 bases, J lost 4 bases, and 8 bases lay in between. This CDR3 comprises 12 residues. CDR1 and CDR2 (germline): GTSNPN, SVGIG (reference sequence). CDR3 sequence (DNA): TGTGCCTGGAGTTCGGGAGGCTATGGCTACACCTTC. Amino acids: CAWSSGGYGYTF.

The CDR3 loop is CASSYFQGGAFF. The CDR3 nucleotides read TGTGCCAGCAGTTATTTCCAGGGTGGGGCTTTCTTT. The chain couples TRBV6-2 or TRBV6-3 to TRBJ1-1; a possible D gene is TRBD1 (5 bases). This CDR3 spans 12 amino acids. With 3 bases removed from V and 11 bases from J, the gap between germline ends came to 13 bases. Germline V gives CDR1 MNHEY, CDR2 SVGEGT.

V gene TRBV10-3 combines with J gene TRBJ2-5; no reliable D call. Germline loops: CDR1 ENHRY, CDR2 SYGVKD. Between the trimmed V and J ends, which lost 4 bases and 2 bases, there was a span of 5 bases. CDR3 size: 12 residues. The CDR3 sequence: CAISVQQETQYF. DNA for the CDR3: TGTGCCATCAGTGTTCAGCAAGAGACCCAGTACTTC.

The V and J genes are TRBV5-8 and TRBJ2-7, with TRBD1 matching over 9 bases. Germline V gene lookup returns CDR1 SGHTS and CDR2 YDEGEE. The trim removed 2 bases at V and 6 bases at J, leaving 12 bases unmatched. The CDR3 has 16 amino acids. The CDR3 here is CASSFALTGGFIEQYF. CDR3 sequence (DNA): TGTGCCAGCAGCTTTGCGCTGACAGGGGGATTTATCGAGCAGTACTTC.

The rearrangement links TRBV6-1 to TRBJ2-3, with D tentatively TRBD1 (6 bases). Germline V lookup: CDR1 MNHNS, CDR2 SASEGT. This CDR3 is 15 amino acids long. Trimming took 1 base from V and 5 from J, leaving 13 bases between them. CDR3 nucleotides: TGTGCCAGCAGTGAAGTTGTAGGGGGTAAAGATACGCAGTATTTT. It encodes CASSEVVGGKDTQYF.

V and J are TRBV2 and TRBJ1-4; possible D gene TRBD1, 5 bases. Germline CDR1 SNHLY, CDR2 FYNNEI. This CDR3 has 12 amino acids. Trimming cost V 3 bases and J 16 bases, with 15 bases left between them. The CDR3 here is CASSEEGPHPFF. The CDR3 DNA sequence: TGTGCCAGCAGTGAGGAGGGACCTCACCCGTTTTTT.

This clone has just one count. The chain is built from TRBV5-6 and TRBJ1-5; the match to TRBD1 covers 7 bases. The CDR3 is made up of 17 amino acids. The V gene's germline CDR1 is SGHDT and CDR2 YYEEEE. Trimming removed 4 bases from V and 0 bases from J; junction bases left unmatched: 10. The CDR3 loop is CASSRKAGGLSNQPQHF. The CDR3 bases are TGTGCCAGCAGCCGAAAAGCAGGGGGTCTTAGCAATCAGCCCCAGCATTTT.

The chain combines TRBV5-1 with TRBJ1-1; D is unresolved. Looked up from germline, CDR1 is SGHRS and CDR2 is YFSETQ. The germline V and J ends were trimmed by 4 bases and 7 bases, with 11 bases remaining between them. The CDR3 covers 12 residues. The CDR3 bases are TGCGCCAGCAGCCAAATGGGGAGTGAAGCTTTCTTT. Protein: CASSQMGSEAFF.

This chain joins TRBV11-3 and TRBJ1-1; a possible D gene is TRBD1 (6 bases). Trimming cost V 3 bases and J 7 bases, with 15 bases left between them. CDR3 length: 14 amino acids. Germline V lookup: CDR1 SGHNT, CDR2 YENEEA. CDR3 sequence: CASSFEGDEREAFF. CDR3 in DNA: TGTGCCAGCAGCTTCGAGGGGGATGAACGTGAAGCTTTCTTT.

The J gene is TRBJ2-7, the V gene TRBV11-3, with TRBD1 matching over 10 bases. Germline CDR1 is SGHNT and CDR2 is YENEEA. The V and J ends lost 4 bases and 5 bases, in that order; junction bases with no gene match: 11. The CDR3 is made up of 16 amino acids. CDR3 sequence: CASSSGLGQGFNEQYF. CDR3 nucleotide sequence: TGTGCCAGCAGCTCAGGCCTGGGACAGGGGTTCAACGAGCAGTACTTC.

Notes on this clone: At one end the junction does not follow the germline gene, possibly because of a read error. The rearrangement uses TRBV11-2 and TRBJ1-5; 8 nucleotides line up with TRBD1. The CDR3 is 15 amino acids. Germline V lookup: CDR1 SGHAT, CDR2 FQNNGV. DNA of the CDR3: TGTGCCAGCAGCCTAGACAGGGGTAGCAATCAGCCCCAGCATTTT. Its protein is CASSLDRGSNQPQHF.

CDR3: CASSLRGIRGPANEKLFF. CDR3 nucleotide sequence: TGTGCCAGCAGCTTGCGGGGAATCAGGGGGCCGGCTAATGAAAAACTGTTTTTT. This chain links TRBV5-5 with TRBJ1-4; 8 bases are shared with TRBD1. The CDR3 extends over 18 amino acids. The V gene end was trimmed by 1 base and the J gene end by 3 bases; junction bases not matched to a gene: 11. CDR1 is SGHKS, CDR2 YYEKEE, per germline (reference sequence).

The chain couples TRBV5-1 to TRBJ1-4, with a tentative D call TRBD1 (5 bases). Germline V gives CDR1 SGHRS, CDR2 YFSETQ. The length of the CDR3 is 15 residues. The ends were cut back, 0 bases at V and 8 bases at J, with 14 bases in the middle. The CDR3 nucleotides read TGCGCCAGCAGCTTGGCTGTCGGACAACGAGAAAAACTGTTTTTT. Residues: CASSLAVGQREKLFF.

This chain uses TRBV19 with TRBJ1-1, with 7 positions matching TRBD1. V dropped 1 base and J dropped 5; count of bases not matched to a gene: 7. CDR1 is LNHDA, CDR2 SQIVND, per germline (reference sequence). This CDR3 has 15 amino acids. The CDR3 sequence: CASSIAHRGETEAFF. Here the CDR3 DNA reads TGTGCCAGTAGTATAGCTCACAGGGGAGAAACTGAAGCTTTCTTT.

As DNA, the CDR3 is TGTGCCAGCAGCGTACAGGGGCTGTCACCCCTCCACTTT. It specifies CASSVQGLSPLHF. This chain links TRBV9 with TRBJ1-6; possibly TRBD1 for D (6 bases). CDR1 is SGDLS and CDR2 is YYNGEE in the germline V gene. This CDR3 spans 13 amino acids. The germline V and J ends were trimmed by 1 base and 10 bases, with 9 bases remaining between them.

This chain joins TRBV6-2 or TRBV6-3 and TRBJ2-7, with D tentatively TRBD1 (6 bases). The CDR3 has 12 residues. Germline V gene data show CDR1 as MNHEY and CDR2 as SVGEGT. The V and J ends lost 2 bases and 4 bases respectively, with 6 bases between them. CDR3 region: CASSYDRYEQYF. As DNA, the CDR3 is TGTGCCAGCAGTTACGACAGGTACGAGCAGTACTTC.